This T cell receptor beta chain was sequenced for a study of cytotoxic CD8 clonotypes in ibrutinib-treated CLL. This table comes from immunoSEQ multiplex PCR, and its TCRdb copy is limited to in-frame clones, with some not included. The data contain roughly 250,000 clones, 70% of them singletons. The specimen comprised PBMCs, sampled after 24 months of ibrutinib treatment. The sequence derives from a human donor with chronic lymphocytic leukemia.

The CDR3 nucleotides are TGTGCCTGGAGTAAGGGGGGCCCTGAAGCTTTCTTT. Translated, it gives CAWSKGGPEAFF. The chain links TRBV30 to TRBJ1-1; D may be TRBD1 (6 bases). Trimming removed 2 bases at V and 6 bases at J, with 10 bases between. There are 12 residues in the CDR3. CDR1 and CDR2 (germline): GTSNPN, SVGIG (reference sequence).